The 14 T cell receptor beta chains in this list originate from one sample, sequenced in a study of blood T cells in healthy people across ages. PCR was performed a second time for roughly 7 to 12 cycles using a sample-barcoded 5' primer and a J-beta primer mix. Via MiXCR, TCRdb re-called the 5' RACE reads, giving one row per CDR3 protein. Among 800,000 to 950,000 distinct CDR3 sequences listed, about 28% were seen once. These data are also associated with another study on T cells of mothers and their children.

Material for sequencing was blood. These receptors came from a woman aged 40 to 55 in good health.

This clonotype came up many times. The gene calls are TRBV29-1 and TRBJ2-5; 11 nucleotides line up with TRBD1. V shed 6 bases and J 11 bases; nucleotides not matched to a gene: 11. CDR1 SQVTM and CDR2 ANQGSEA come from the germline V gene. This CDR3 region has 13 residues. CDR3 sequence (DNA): TGCAGCGTATGGACAGGGGGCTGGGGGGAGCAGTACTTC. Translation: CSVWTGGWGEQYF.

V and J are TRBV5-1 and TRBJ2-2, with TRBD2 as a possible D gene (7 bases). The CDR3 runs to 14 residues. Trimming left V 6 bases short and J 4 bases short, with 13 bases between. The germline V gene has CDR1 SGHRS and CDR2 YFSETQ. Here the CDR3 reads CASMKGGGTGELFF. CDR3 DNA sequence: TGCGCCAGCATGAAGGGAGGGGGCACCGGGGAGCTGTTTTTT.

The CDR3 coding sequence is TGTGCCAGCTCACCGGGACTGATATATGGCTACACCTTC. Amino acids: CASSPGLIYGYTF. This rearrangement joins TRBV18 to TRBJ1-2, with a weak D call TRBD1 (5 bases). V was trimmed by 3 bases and J by 5 bases, leaving 10 bases between them. This CDR3 region has 13 residues. The germline V gene has CDR1 KGHSH and CDR2 LQKENI.

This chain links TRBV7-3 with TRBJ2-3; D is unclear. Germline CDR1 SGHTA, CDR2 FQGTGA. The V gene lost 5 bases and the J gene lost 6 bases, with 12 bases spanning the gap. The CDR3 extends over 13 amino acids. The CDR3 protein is CASSTQTGDTQYF. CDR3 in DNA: TGTGCCAGCAGCACTCAGACCGGGGATACGCAGTATTTT. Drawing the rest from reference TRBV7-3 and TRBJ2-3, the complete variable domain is GAGVSQTPSNKVTEKGKYVELRCDPISGHTALYWYRQSLGQGPEFLIYFQGTGAADDSGLPNDRFFAVRPEGSVSTLKIQRTERGDSAVYLCASSTQTGDTQYFGPGTRLTVL.

As DNA, the CDR3 is TGTGCCAGCAGCCAAGATGGACTCGCAGAGAACCTCCACTTT. This encodes CASSQDGLAENLHF. The rearrangement joins TRBV14 to TRBJ1-6; D gene uncertain. The germline V gene has CDR1 SGHDN and CDR2 FVKESK. CDR3 length equals 14 residues. Deletions cut 0 bases from V and 15 bases from J, with 15 bases between.

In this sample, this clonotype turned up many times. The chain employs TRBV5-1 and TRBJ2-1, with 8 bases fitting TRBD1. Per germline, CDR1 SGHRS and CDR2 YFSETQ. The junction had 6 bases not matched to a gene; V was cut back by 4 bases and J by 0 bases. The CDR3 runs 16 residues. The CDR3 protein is CASSVTGASSYNEQFF. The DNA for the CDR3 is TGCGCCAGCAGCGTGACAGGGGCCAGCTCCTACAATGAGCAGTTCTTC.

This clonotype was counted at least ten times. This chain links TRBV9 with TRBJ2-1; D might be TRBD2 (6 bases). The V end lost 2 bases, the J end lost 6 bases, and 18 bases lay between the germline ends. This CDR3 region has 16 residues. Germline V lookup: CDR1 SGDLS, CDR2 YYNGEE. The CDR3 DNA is TGTGCCAGCAGCGTGGCCGGGACTCTAGATCCCAATGAGCAGTTCTTC. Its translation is CASSVAGTLDPNEQFF. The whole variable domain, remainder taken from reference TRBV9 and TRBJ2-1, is DSGVTQTPKHLITATGQRVTLRCSPRSGDLSVYWYQQSLDQGLQFLIQYYNGEERAKGNILERFSAQQFPDLHSELNLSSLELGDSALYFCASSVAGTLDPNEQFFGPGTRLTVL.

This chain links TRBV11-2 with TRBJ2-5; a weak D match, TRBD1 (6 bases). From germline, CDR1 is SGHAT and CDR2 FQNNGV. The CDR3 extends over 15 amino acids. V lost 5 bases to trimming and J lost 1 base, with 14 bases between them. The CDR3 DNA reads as TGTGCCAGCAGCCCCGGCGACAGGCGCCAAGAGACCCAGTACTTC. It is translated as CASSPGDRRQETQYF.

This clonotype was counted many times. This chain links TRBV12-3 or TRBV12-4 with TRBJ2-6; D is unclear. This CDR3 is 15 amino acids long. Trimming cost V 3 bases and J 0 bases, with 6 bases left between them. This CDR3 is CASSFRGSGANVLTF. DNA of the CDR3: TGTGCCAGCAGTTTCCGTGGCTCTGGGGCCAACGTCCTGACTTTC.

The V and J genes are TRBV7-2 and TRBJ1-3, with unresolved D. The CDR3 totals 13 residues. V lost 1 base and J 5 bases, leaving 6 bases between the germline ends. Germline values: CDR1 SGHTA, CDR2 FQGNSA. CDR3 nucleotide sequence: TGTGCCAGCAGCTTAGAACCCAGAAACACCATATATTTT. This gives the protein CASSLEPRNTIYF.

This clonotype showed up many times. CDR3 sequence: CASSWGQLNSEQYF. CDR3 sequence (DNA): TGTGCCAGCAGTTGGGGACAGCTAAACTCCGAGCAGTACTTC. This rearrangement joins TRBV27 to TRBJ2-7; 7 bases line up with TRBD1. After removal of 4 bases from V and 6 bases from J, the junction contained 9 bases not matched to a gene. Germline CDR1 MNHEY, CDR2 SMNVEV (reference sequence). The CDR3 totals 14 residues.

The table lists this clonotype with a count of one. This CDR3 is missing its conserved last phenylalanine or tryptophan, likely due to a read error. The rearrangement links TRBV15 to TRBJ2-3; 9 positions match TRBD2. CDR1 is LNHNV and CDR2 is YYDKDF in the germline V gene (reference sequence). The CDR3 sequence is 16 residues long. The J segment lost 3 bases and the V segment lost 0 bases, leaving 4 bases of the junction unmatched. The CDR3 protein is CATSRDRLAGTDTQYL. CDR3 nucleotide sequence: TGTGCCACCAGCAGAGATCGGCTAGCGGGAACAGATACGCAGTATCTT.

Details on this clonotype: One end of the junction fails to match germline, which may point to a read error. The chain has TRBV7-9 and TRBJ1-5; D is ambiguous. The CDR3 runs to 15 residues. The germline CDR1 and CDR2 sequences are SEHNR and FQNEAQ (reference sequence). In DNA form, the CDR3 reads TGTGCCGGCAGCCCGTTGCCGATGGGCAATCAGCCCCAGCATTTT. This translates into CAGSPLPMGNQPQHF.

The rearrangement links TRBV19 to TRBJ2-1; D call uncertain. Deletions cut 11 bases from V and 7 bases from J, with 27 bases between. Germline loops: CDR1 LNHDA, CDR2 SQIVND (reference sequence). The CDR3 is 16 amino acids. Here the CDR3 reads CASATVLLGMGNEQFF. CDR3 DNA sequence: TGTGCCTCCGCTACAGTATTATTGGGGATGGGAAATGAGCAGTTCTTC. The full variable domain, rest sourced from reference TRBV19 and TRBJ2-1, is DGGITQSPKYLFRKEGQNVTLSCEQNLNHDAMYWYRQDPGQGLRLIYYSQIVNDFQKGDIAEGYSVSREKKESFPLTVTSAQKNPTAFYLCASATVLLGMGNEQFFGPGTRLTVL.